The sequence of this T cell receptor beta chain was determined in a study of OX40 agonist ivuxolimab in advanced cancers. CDR3 size: 15 residues. The ends lost 6 bases at V and 7 bases at J; junction bases unmatched: 10. CDR1 and CDR2 (germline): LNHDA, SQIVND (reference sequence). Using immunoSEQ multiplex PCR, the repertoire was profiled, and TCRdb retains in-frame clones only, with some absent. The sample lists around 80,000 clones, almost 90% occurring once. This sequence was found in an adult with an advanced solid tumor such as melanoma, head and neck, liver or kidney cancer. The source material was CD4+ or CD8+ T cells sorted from blood, sampled in a trial of the OX40 agonist ivuxolimab. The J gene is TRBJ2-1, the V gene TRBV19; 9 bases agree with TRBD1. The CDR3 sequence is CASSSGTGKRNEQFF. Written as DNA, the CDR3 is TGTGCCAGTAGCTCCGGGACAGGGAAGCGTAATGAGCAGTTCTTC.